The source of this TCR beta chain is a study of T-cell memory formation after mild COVID-19. Notes on the study in general: Most CD4+ clones that shrank were in CM and EM, while CD8+ ones turned up in EMRA. The study detected some responding clones in pre-infection memory, suggesting cross-reactive memory joined. Clones that contracted from day 15 to 85 had balanced CD4/CD8; later expanders were CD4+ biased.

CDR1 is SGDLS, CDR2 YYNGEE, per germline. The CDR3 is 14 amino acids. Trimming at V came to 8 bases and at J to 4 bases, leaving 12 bases not matched to a gene. The authors produced TCR alpha and TCR beta cDNA libraries with sample barcodes and UMIs by 5'RACE using constant-segment primers. TCRdb passed the 5' RACE reads through MiXCR, listing each CDR3 protein once. The sample has 450,000 to 650,000 distinct CDR3 sequences, about 20% seen once. This clonotype was observed a few times. Its specificity is unknown. The chain couples TRBV9 to TRBJ2-7; TRBD2 matches at 7 bases. Sequenced sample: PBMCs or a T cell subset sorted from them (not recorded which). The clonotype comes from an adult woman who had mild COVID-19 (a few samples of this study predate the infection). Cell type and time point are not known. The CDR3 is CASSRGGGAYEQYF. CDR3 coding DNA: TGTGCCAGTTCCCGGGGCGGGGGAGCTTACGAGCAGTACTTC. Supplemented by reference TRBV9 and TRBJ2-7, the full variable domain reads DSGVTQTPKHLITATGQRVTLRCSPRSGDLSVYWYQQSLDQGLQFLIQYYNGEERAKGNILERFSAQQFPDLHSELNLSSLELGDSALYFCASSRGGGAYEQYFGPGTRLTVT.